The present T cell receptor beta chain was sequenced within a study of shared clonotypes between healthy human individuals. Points from the study as a whole: It was only blood that was sampled, and tissue repertoires likely differ.

Libraries were prepared by immunoSEQ multiplex PCR; TCRdb keeps only in-frame clonotypes and omits some of them. This repertoire shows roughly 1.5 million clones, approximately 98% found once; its top ten account for approximately 0.45%. About this clone itself: What it binds is unknown.

V lost 1 base, J lost 0 bases, and 8 bases lay in between. The CDR3 is 14 amino acids. Germline V gene sequence: CDR1 SGHNT, CDR2 YYREEE (reference sequence). It was into CD45RA+ naive and CD45RA-negative memory subsets that the CD4+ cells were split. The sequence was obtained from a man aged 30-40 years in good health. The gene calls are TRBV5-4 and TRBJ2-7, with D maybe TRBD2 (5 bases). Input material: naive CD4+ T cells sorted from blood. Subset defined: CD45RA+ positively selected. The CDR3 region is CASSLNGNSYEQYF. The CDR3 bases are TGTGCCAGCAGCTTGAACGGGAACTCCTACGAGCAGTACTTC.